This T cell receptor (beta chain) is drawn from a study of beta chain features in type 1 diabetes. Overall study context: The patient and healthy donor groups were comparable for age, gender and cell yields. The study, taken as a whole, reports: In all four CD4+ subsets, TCRB CDR3 length was significantly, moderately reduced in type 1 diabetes. A greater similarity of naive, central memory and Treg TCRB repertoires was seen among patients than among healthy donors.

As concerns this clone: What it binds is not known.

Reverse transcription of all isolated RNA meant that expressed TCRB transcripts were sequenced. TCRdb's table, derived via immunoSEQ multiplex PCR, lists solely in-frame clones and lacks some. The profile covers around 600,000 clones, with around 12% appearing a single time and around 0.12% taken by the ten largest. Trimming removed 11 bases from V and 1 base from J, with 15 bases in between. The CDR3 is 14 amino acids. The germline CDR1 and CDR2 sequences are SEHNR and FQNEAQ (reference sequence). CD45RO/CCR7/CD25/CD127/CD95/CD27 separated CD4+ naive, central memory, regulatory and stem cell-like memory cells by sorting.

Sequencing was done on a sample of naive CD4+ T cells from blood. The chain is built from TRBV7-9 and TRBJ1-3; a possible D gene is TRBD1 (6 bases). This receptor was taken from a man under 40 with type 1 diabetes. CDR3 in DNA: TGTGCCGGGCTCGGTCAGGGGTCTGGAAACACCATATATTTT. It specifies CAGLGQGSGNTIYF.